This T cell receptor beta chain was recovered during a study of regulatory T cells in long-lasting Graves disease. The time point was: persistent/refractory GD, antithyroid drugs over 5 years with positive TRAb. There was RNA extracted from PBMCs, and the TCR library was made from it. The authors built TCR beta libraries using iRepertoire HTBI primers and Arm-PCR of CDR3 regions. TCRdb used MiXCR to reprocess the multiplex PCR reads, holding one entry per CDR3 protein. The repertoire includes approximately 440,000 distinct CDR3 sequences, around a quarter of them detected once, and about a quarter sits in the top ten. This clonotype was seen a few times. V was clipped by 4 bases and J by 2 bases; unmatched bases: 13. The CDR3 totals 19 residues. Looked up from germline, CDR1 is SGHDN and CDR2 is FVKESK.

The sequence was obtained from a female donor with Graves disease. The chain combines TRBV14 with TRBJ2-5; the match to TRBD2 covers 13 bases. Sequencing was performed on peripheral blood mononuclear cells (PBMCs), taken when the disease was refractory, from a patient treated with antithyroid drugs. CDR3 DNA: TGTGCCAGCAGCCTAAAAACCCCCCTGGGACTAGCGGGACAAGAGACCCAGTACTTC. Residues: CASSLKTPLGLAGQETQYF.